One sample yielded the 16 T cell receptor beta chains listed below, sequenced in a study of read filtering for tumor transcriptome and immune sequencing. From about 0.4 ug of RNA, a library with molecular barcoded alpha/delta and beta/gamma adaptors was made. TCRdb re-analysed the reads in MiXCR, keeping a single row per CDR3 protein. The table shows tens of thousands of distinct CDR3 sequences, with 20% to 25% occurring only once. Source material: a population of CD138-negative cells sorted from bone marrow. The receptor source for this set is a donor aged 40 or older with multiple myeloma.

Only a few counts were recorded for this clonotype. The chain recombines TRBV7-2 with TRBJ1-1; D is possibly TRBD1 (5 bases). V was pared by 2 bases and J by 2 bases, with 18 bases between. The length of the CDR3 is 17 residues. Germline CDR1 reads SGHTA; CDR2 reads FQGNSA. This chain's CDR3 is CASSLQGPLVGNTEAFF. In DNA, the CDR3 is TGTGCCAGCAGCTTACAGGGACCCTTGGTGGGAAACACTGAAGCTTTCTTT. Filled out from reference TRBV7-2 and TRBJ1-1, the complete variable domain reads GAGVSQSPSNKVTEKGKDVELRCDPISGHTALYWYRQSLGQGLEFLIYFQGNSAPDKSGLPSDRFSAERTGGSVSTLTIQRTQQEDSAVYLCASSLQGPLVGNTEAFFGQGTRLTVV.

This clonotype appeared many times. V and J are TRBV5-1 and TRBJ2-3; the D is unclear. Per germline, CDR1 SGHRS and CDR2 YFSETQ. With 2 bases removed from V and 4 bases from J, the gap between germline ends came to 11 bases. This CDR3 comprises 14 residues. The CDR3 sequence: CASSLGPSSDTQYF. The CDR3 DNA is TGCGCCAGCAGCTTAGGCCCGAGTTCAGATACGCAGTATTTT.

Note on this clonotype: A much larger clonotype is one base distant, so this may be a read error. This likely comes from a read error, as the CDR3 has no conserved phenylalanine or tryptophan at its end. The V gene is TRBV5-6, the J gene TRBJ2-5; D gene uncertain. Germline V gene sequence: CDR1 SGHDT, CDR2 YYEEEE. V lost 2 bases to trimming and J lost 1 base, with 3 bases between them. CDR3 length: 12 amino acids. In DNA, the CDR3 is TGTGCCAGCAGCTTCCCCCAAGAGACCCAGTACCTC. Amino acid sequence: CASSFPQETQYL.

This clonotype was seen at least ten times. V and J are TRBV6-6 and TRBJ2-7; D gene uncertain. CDR1 is MNHNY, CDR2 SVGAGI, per germline (reference sequence). V was pared by 10 bases and J by 5 bases, with 15 bases between. This CDR3 is built from 12 residues. The CDR3 DNA reads as TGTGCCACCCTAACGCCCAGCAACGAGCAGTACTTC. It is translated as CATLTPSNEQYF.

Notes on this clonotype: One end of the junction fails to match germline, which may point to a read error. The CDR3 coding sequence is TGTTCCAGCAGTGAACTTCGCGGAAACATTCAGTACTTC. It yields the protein CSSSELRGNIQYF. The chain couples TRBV2 to TRBJ2-4; D not resolved. CDR1 is SNHLY, CDR2 FYNNEI, per germline. CDR3 length: 13 amino acids.

This clonotype was picked up many times. This chain connects TRBV5-4 to TRBJ1-1, with 8 nucleotides matching TRBD1. Germline CDR1 is SGHNT and CDR2 is YYREEE (reference sequence). The length of the CDR3 is 15 residues. Trimming at V came to 3 bases and at J to 3 bases, leaving 7 bases not matched to a gene. CDR3 protein: CASSYLDRVDTEAFF. The CDR3 region has the DNA TGTGCCAGCAGCTACTTGGACAGGGTGGACACTGAAGCTTTCTTT.

In this sample, this clonotype turned up many times. The chain recombines TRBV7-6 with TRBJ1-3; a possible D gene is TRBD1 (5 bases). The germline gives CDR1 SGHVS, CDR2 FNYEAQ. This CDR3 has 15 amino acids. The V and J ends lost 0 bases and 4 bases respectively, with 10 bases between them. In DNA, the CDR3 is TGTGCCAGCAGCTTAGCCGGGGCGGTCGGAAACACCATATATTTT. Translating it yields CASSLAGAVGNTIYF.

The chain links TRBV24-1 to TRBJ2-2; D may be TRBD1 or TRBD2 (5 bases each). V lost 10 bases, J lost 2 bases, and 19 bases lay in between. The V gene's germline CDR1 is KGHDR and CDR2 SFDVKD. The CDR3 is 16 residues long. DNA for the CDR3: TGTGCCACTAACGACCCAGGGAGAGGTAACACCGGGGAGCTGTTTTTT. It translates to CATNDPGRGNTGELFF.

As concerns this clonotype: Just one base apart from a much larger clone, this may be a read error. The chain carries TRBV3-1 and TRBJ1-1; D uncertain. The CDR3 runs 15 residues. Germline V lookup: CDR1 LGHDT, CDR2 YNNKEL (reference sequence). This CDR3 is CASNQDPWRNTEAFF. The CDR3 DNA sequence: TGTGCCAGCAACCAAGATCCTTGGAGGAACACTGAAGCTTTCTTT.

In regard to this clonotype: This sequence may be a read error, since a much larger clone differs from it by one base. This chain uses TRBV20-1 with TRBJ2-7; D possibly corresponds to TRBD1 (5 bases). The CDR3 sequence is 12 residues long. Germline values: CDR1 DFQATT, CDR2 SNEGSKA (reference sequence). The CDR3 DNA is TGCAGTGCTCAGACAGTGGGAAGCTTCCCCTTCTTC. Protein: CSAQTVGSFPFF.

This clonotype has just a few counts. J is TRBJ2-1 and V is TRBV5-1, with a possible D match to TRBD1 (5 bases). In germline, CDR1 is SGHRS, CDR2 YFSETQ. Trimming left V 0 bases short and J 4 bases short, with 11 bases between. The CDR3 covers 15 residues. CDR3 in DNA: TGCGCCAGCAGCTTGGTTGCAGGGAAATACAATGAGCAGTTCTTC. It is translated as CASSLVAGKYNEQFF.

This clonotype has just a few counts. A much larger clonotype is one base distant, so this may be a read error. The chain links TRBV6-5 to TRBJ2-7; D gene uncertain. This CDR3 contains 14 residues. The ends were cut back, 6 bases at V and 9 bases at J, with 21 bases in the middle. CDR1 and CDR2 from the germline V gene are MNHEY and SVGAGI. CDR3 region: CASREPGVPHVQYF. CDR3 DNA sequence: TGTGCCAGCAGGGAGCCGGGTGTACCCCACGTGCAGTACTTC.

This clonotype has more than one count but fewer than ten. This chain joins TRBV5-1 and TRBJ2-2; TRBD1 agrees at 9 bases. V shed 5 bases, J shed 7 bases, and the junction held 9 bases outside the gene matches. CDR1 and CDR2 from the germline V gene are SGHRS and YFSETQ. There are 15 residues in the CDR3. CDR3 sequence reads: CASRSGTGSYGELFF. CDR3 sequence (DNA): TGCGCCAGCAGATCCGGGACAGGGTCCTACGGGGAGCTGTTTTTT.

Comment on this clonotype: This may come from a read error, since a much larger clone is one base off. The J gene is TRBJ1-1, the V gene TRBV6-1; D possibly corresponds to TRBD1 (5 bases). Deletions cut 6 bases from V and 1 base from J, with 9 bases between. Germline assignment: CDR1 MNHNS and CDR2 SASEGT. The CDR3 length is 13 residues. The CDR3 here is CASRVGGNTEAFF. CDR3 coding DNA: TGTGCCAGCAGGGTCGGGGGGAACACTGAAGCTTTCTTT.

This clonotype has at least ten counts. Written as DNA, the CDR3 is TGTGCCAGCAGCTTGAGGTCGGGGGGCGTCACTGAAGCTTTCTTT. Translating it yields CASSLRSGGVTEAFF. The chain employs TRBV5-6 and TRBJ1-1; TRBD1 is a possible D gene (6 bases). CDR1 and CDR2 from the germline V gene are SGHDT and YYEEEE. Trimming left V 1 base short and J 4 bases short, with 14 bases between. There are 15 residues in the CDR3.

This clonotype was seen at least ten times. This chain joins TRBV15 and TRBJ2-1; unclear D gene. The V gene lost 4 bases and the J gene lost 6 bases, with 10 bases spanning the gap. The CDR3 contains 13 residues. Germline-derived CDR1 and CDR2 are LNHNV and YYDKDF (reference sequence). This chain's CDR3 is CATSTRPSNEQFF. In DNA form, the CDR3 reads TGTGCCACCAGCACTAGGCCCAGCAATGAGCAGTTCTTC.